This TCR beta chain was recovered during a study of T cells in Graves' hyperthyroidism and ophthalmopathy. Findings and caveats of the study: Separation of ophthalmopathy from stable hyperthyroidism was achieved by a 13 V-J model.

On this clonotype: What it recognizes is unknown.

V lost 7 bases, J lost 7 bases, and 11 bases lay in between. There are 12 residues in the CDR3. Germline V gene sequence: CDR1 MGHDK, CDR2 SYGVNS. Fresh peripheral blood, 7.5 to 10 ml, yielded the PBMCs. TCR beta CDR3 sequences were amplified from RNA transcripts. First-round RT-PCR targeting the TCR CDR3 was performed with the HTBI primer set. TCRdb reanalysed the multiplex PCR reads using MiXCR and keeps one entry per CDR3 protein. The sample lists around 440,000 distinct CDR3 sequences, 15% to 18% occurring once. The sample comprised blood. The rearrangement links TRBV25-1 to TRBJ2-1; no definite D call. The receptor's source is a woman between 18 and 29 years old with Graves' hyperthyroidism. The CDR3 coding sequence is TGTGCCAGCATGACCGCCCCAAATGAGCAGTTCTTC. This codes for CASMTAPNEQFF.